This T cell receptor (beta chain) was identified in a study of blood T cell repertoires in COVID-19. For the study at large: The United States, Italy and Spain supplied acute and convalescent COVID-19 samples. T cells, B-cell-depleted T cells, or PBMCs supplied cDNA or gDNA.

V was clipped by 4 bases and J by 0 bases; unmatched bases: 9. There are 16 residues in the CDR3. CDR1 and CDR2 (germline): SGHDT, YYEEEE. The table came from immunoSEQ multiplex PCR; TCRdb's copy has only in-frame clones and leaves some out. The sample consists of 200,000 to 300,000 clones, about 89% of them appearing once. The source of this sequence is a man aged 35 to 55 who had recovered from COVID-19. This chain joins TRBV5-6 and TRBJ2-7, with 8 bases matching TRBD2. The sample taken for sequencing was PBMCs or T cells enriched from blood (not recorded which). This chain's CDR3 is CASSPGGATRSYEQYF. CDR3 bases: TGTGCCAGCAGCCCGGGGGGGGCGACCCGCTCCTACGAGCAGTACTTC.